This entry lists 10 T cell receptor beta chains sequenced from one sample in a study of OX40 agonist ivuxolimab in advanced cancers. Generated by immunoSEQ multiplex PCR, the TCRdb table keeps only in-frame clones and is missing some. The sample consists of 100,000 or so clones, around 91% of them appearing once. This sample comprised CD4+ or CD8+ T cells sorted from blood, obtained in a trial of the OX40 agonist ivuxolimab. The receptors here all came from an adult with an advanced solid tumor such as melanoma, head and neck, liver or kidney cancer.

The chain joins TRBV12-1 to TRBJ1-3; the table's D call TRBD1 went unverified against the DNA. TRBV12-1 is a pseudogene locus. The CDR3 runs 14 residues. The CDR3: CASSLQGCGDTIYF. DNA for the CDR3: TGTGCCAGCAGCTTACAGGGGTGTGGGGACACCATATATTTT.

This clone was observed a single time. The chain is built from TRBV28 and TRBJ2-1, with D tentatively TRBD1 (6 bases). CDR1 MDHEN and CDR2 SYDVKM come from the germline V gene. The CDR3 covers 16 residues. V was clipped by 6 bases and J by 1 base, with 16 bases between them. CDR3 loop: CASRRTGFSSYNEQFF. Here the CDR3 DNA reads TGTGCCAGCAGACGTACAGGGTTTTCGTCCTACAATGAGCAGTTCTTC.

The table lists this clone with a few counts. CDR3 coding DNA: TGTGCCAGCAGTGATTGGCAGAGGGGTTTGAACACTGAAGCTTTCTTT. This codes for CASSDWQRGLNTEAFF. The chain recombines TRBV6-1 with TRBJ1-1; D might be TRBD1 (5 bases). This CDR3 comprises 16 residues. CDR1 is MNHNS and CDR2 is SASEGT in the germline V gene. Deletions cut 3 bases from V and 0 bases from J, with 14 bases between.

The CDR3 DNA sequence: TGCAGCGTTGAATCTCCCACGAACTATGGCTACACCTTC. Its protein product is CSVESPTNYGYTF. J is TRBJ1-2 and V is TRBV29-1; D remains ambiguous. Trimming took off 2 bases at V and 2 bases at J, with 9 bases between the two ends. The V gene's germline CDR1 is SQVTM and CDR2 ANQGSEA. The CDR3 has 13 amino acids.

The genes are TRBV6-1 and TRBJ2-7; weak D call: TRBD2 (5 bases). The germline CDR1 and CDR2 sequences are MNHNS and SASEGT. The length of the CDR3 is 15 residues. V was pared by 3 bases and J by 4 bases, with 16 bases between. The CDR3 nucleotides read TGTGCCAGCAGTGACGTACGACGCGGGTTTTACGAGCAGTACTTC. This sequence encodes CASSDVRRGFYEQYF.

The chain combines TRBV30 with TRBJ1-2; TRBD1 might be the D (6 bases). Germline V CDR1 and CDR2: GTSNPN, SVGIG (reference sequence). This CDR3 comprises 13 residues. V lost 1 base and J lost 4, with 10 bases in between. For the CDR3, the DNA is TGTGCCTGGAGTGCGGGCAGGGGCTATGGCTACACCTTC. Its translation is CAWSAGRGYGYTF.

The chain is built from TRBV5-1 and TRBJ1-6, with D possibly TRBD1 on 5 matching bases. Germline assignment: CDR1 SGHRS and CDR2 YFSETQ. V shed 4 bases and J shed 9 bases, with 17 bases lying between them. The CDR3 has 15 residues. Here the CDR3 DNA reads TGCGCCAGCAGCATCGAAGGGGACTTGAGTTCACCCCTCCACTTT. This codes for CASSIEGDLSSPLHF.

The chain employs TRBV4-1 and TRBJ2-6; 10 nucleotides line up with TRBD2. CDR3 size: 19 residues. Losses at the gene ends were 2 bases for V and 0 bases for J; bases not matched to a gene: 7. The germline V gene encodes CDR1 MGHRA and CDR2 YSYEKL. CDR3 nucleotides: TGCGCCAGCAGCCAACCCCCTAGCGGGGGAAGCTCTGGGGCCAACGTCCTGACTTTC. Translated, it gives CASSQPPSGGSSGANVLTF.

The V call is TRBV10-2, the J call TRBJ2-7; 9 bases align to TRBD2. This CDR3 contains 16 residues. CDR1 is WSHSY and CDR2 is SAAADI in the germline V gene. Losses at the gene ends were 0 bases for V and 2 bases for J; bases not matched to a gene: 5. CDR3: CASSESLGLATYEQYF. The CDR3 bases are TGCGCCAGCAGTGAGTCACTGGGACTAGCCACCTACGAGCAGTACTTC.

This chain joins TRBV6-1 and TRBJ2-1; D gene unclear. There are 15 residues in the CDR3. V was cut by 6 bases and J by 14 bases, with 26 bases left in between. Germline-derived CDR1 and CDR2 are MNHNS and SASEGT. Here the CDR3 DNA reads TGTGCCAGCAGCGGTACCCGAGCGTTGGGTTCCGCGGAGTTCTTC. Its protein is CASSGTRALGSAEFF.